The rows below give T cell receptor beta chains drawn from one sample of a study of blood T cell repertoires in COVID-19. TCRdb keeps only in-frame clones here, not all; method: immunoSEQ multiplex PCR. The table shows more than 200,000 clones, with about nine tenths occurring only once. The source material was peripheral blood. Source of these receptors: a woman in her sixties with acute or convalescent COVID-19. Both conserved end residues are part of each CDR3. The order of the fields is D gene, V gene, J gene, clone size, CDR3 DNA, CDR3 protein. D genes are given only for firm matches. Where a row states a size, it is once, few, many or the class of an expanded clone; other rows omit it.

D: TRBD2; V: TRBV5-1; J: TRBJ2-1; size: NA; DNA: TGCGCCAGCAGCTCCCTAAGCGGGAGAGGGTACAATGAGCAGTTCTTC; CDR3: CASSSLSGRGYNEQFF
D: NA; V: TRBV10-3; J: TRBJ2-3; size: few; DNA: TGTGCCACCCAAGTTGCCGGGGGAGCAGATACGCAGTATTTT; CDR3: CATQVAGGADTQYF
D: TRBD2; V: TRBV6-6; J: TRBJ2-3; size: NA; DNA: TGTGCCAGCAGTTTCCTAGCGGCCGGCACAGATACGCAGTATTTT; CDR3: CASSFLAAGTDTQYF
D: TRBD1; V: TRBV28; J: TRBJ2-7; size: NA; DNA: TGTGCCAGCAGTTTATCGGGCAGGGGGGAGCAGTACTTC; CDR3: CASSLSGRGEQYF
D: NA; V: TRBV2; J: TRBJ1-1; size: NA; DNA: TGTGCCAGCAGTGAAGCGCTCTCAACAGACACTGAAGCTTTCTTT; CDR3: CASSEALSTDTEAFF
D: TRBD1; V: TRBV7-8; J: TRBJ2-7; size: NA; DNA: TGTGCCAGCAGCCCCCCGGGACAGGTTTACGAGCAGTACTTC; CDR3: CASSPPGQVYEQYF
D: NA; V: TRBV9; J: TRBJ1-5; size: NA; DNA: TGTGCCAGCAGCGGTACAGATAGCAATCAGCCCCAGCATTTT; CDR3: CASSGTDSNQPQHF
D: NA; V: TRBV6-2/TRBV6-3; J: TRBJ2-7; size: NA; DNA: TGTGCCAGCAGCTTCACTTCCTACGAGCAGTACTTC; CDR3: CASSFTSYEQYF
D: NA; V: TRBV27; J: TRBJ1-1; size: NA; DNA: TGTGCCAGCAGTACCCCGGGGGGGTGGACTGAAGCTTTCTTT; CDR3: CASSTPGGWTEAFF
D: NA; V: TRBV19; J: TRBJ2-1; size: few; DNA: TGTGCCAGTAGTTGGGACTCTCTCAATGAGCAGTTCTTC; CDR3: CASSWDSLNEQFF
D: NA; V: TRBV5-1; J: TRBJ1-2; size: NA; DNA: TGCGCCAGCACCCCGGGGGGGGGTGAATATGGCTACACCTTC; CDR3: CASTPGGGEYGYTF
D: NA; V: TRBV19; J: TRBJ2-1; size: NA; DNA: TGTGCCAGTAGCCCCCTGAGGGGGACAAATGAGCAGTTCTTC; CDR3: CASSPLRGTNEQFF
D: NA; V: TRBV24-1; J: TRBJ2-5; size: NA; DNA: TGTGCCACCAGCGACACTCAAGAGACCCAGTACTTC; CDR3: CATSDTQETQYF
D: TRBD1; V: TRBV6-5; J: TRBJ1-2; size: NA; DNA: TGTGCCAGCAACGACAGGGGAAACTATGGCTACACCTTC; CDR3: CASNDRGNYGYTF
D: TRBD1; V: TRBV2; J: TRBJ2-7; size: NA; DNA: TGTGCCAGCAGTGCCGCAGGGGGTGGGTACGAGCAGTACTTC; CDR3: CASSAAGGGYEQYF
D: TRBD1; V: TRBV7-3; J: TRBJ2-5; size: NA; DNA: TGTGCCAGCAGCTCGACAGGGGATAGGCAAGAGACCCAGTACTTC; CDR3: CASSSTGDRQETQYF